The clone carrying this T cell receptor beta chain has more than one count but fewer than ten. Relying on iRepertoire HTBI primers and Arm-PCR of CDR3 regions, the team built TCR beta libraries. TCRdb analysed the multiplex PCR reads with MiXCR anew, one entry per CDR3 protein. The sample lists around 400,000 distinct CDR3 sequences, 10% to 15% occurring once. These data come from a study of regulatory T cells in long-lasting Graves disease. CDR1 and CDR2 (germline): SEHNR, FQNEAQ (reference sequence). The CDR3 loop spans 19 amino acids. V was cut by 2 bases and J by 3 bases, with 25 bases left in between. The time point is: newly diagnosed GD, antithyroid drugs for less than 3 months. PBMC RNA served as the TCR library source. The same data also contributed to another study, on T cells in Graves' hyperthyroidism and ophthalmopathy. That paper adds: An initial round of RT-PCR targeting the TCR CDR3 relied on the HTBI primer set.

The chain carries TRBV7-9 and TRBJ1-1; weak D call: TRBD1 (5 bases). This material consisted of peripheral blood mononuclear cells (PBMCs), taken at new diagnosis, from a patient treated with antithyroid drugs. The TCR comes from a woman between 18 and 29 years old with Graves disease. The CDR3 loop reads CASSLRRGKSMGTDTEAFF. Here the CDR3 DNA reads TGTGCCAGCAGCTTAAGGAGGGGAAAAAGCATGGGAACGGACACTGAAGCTTTCTTT.